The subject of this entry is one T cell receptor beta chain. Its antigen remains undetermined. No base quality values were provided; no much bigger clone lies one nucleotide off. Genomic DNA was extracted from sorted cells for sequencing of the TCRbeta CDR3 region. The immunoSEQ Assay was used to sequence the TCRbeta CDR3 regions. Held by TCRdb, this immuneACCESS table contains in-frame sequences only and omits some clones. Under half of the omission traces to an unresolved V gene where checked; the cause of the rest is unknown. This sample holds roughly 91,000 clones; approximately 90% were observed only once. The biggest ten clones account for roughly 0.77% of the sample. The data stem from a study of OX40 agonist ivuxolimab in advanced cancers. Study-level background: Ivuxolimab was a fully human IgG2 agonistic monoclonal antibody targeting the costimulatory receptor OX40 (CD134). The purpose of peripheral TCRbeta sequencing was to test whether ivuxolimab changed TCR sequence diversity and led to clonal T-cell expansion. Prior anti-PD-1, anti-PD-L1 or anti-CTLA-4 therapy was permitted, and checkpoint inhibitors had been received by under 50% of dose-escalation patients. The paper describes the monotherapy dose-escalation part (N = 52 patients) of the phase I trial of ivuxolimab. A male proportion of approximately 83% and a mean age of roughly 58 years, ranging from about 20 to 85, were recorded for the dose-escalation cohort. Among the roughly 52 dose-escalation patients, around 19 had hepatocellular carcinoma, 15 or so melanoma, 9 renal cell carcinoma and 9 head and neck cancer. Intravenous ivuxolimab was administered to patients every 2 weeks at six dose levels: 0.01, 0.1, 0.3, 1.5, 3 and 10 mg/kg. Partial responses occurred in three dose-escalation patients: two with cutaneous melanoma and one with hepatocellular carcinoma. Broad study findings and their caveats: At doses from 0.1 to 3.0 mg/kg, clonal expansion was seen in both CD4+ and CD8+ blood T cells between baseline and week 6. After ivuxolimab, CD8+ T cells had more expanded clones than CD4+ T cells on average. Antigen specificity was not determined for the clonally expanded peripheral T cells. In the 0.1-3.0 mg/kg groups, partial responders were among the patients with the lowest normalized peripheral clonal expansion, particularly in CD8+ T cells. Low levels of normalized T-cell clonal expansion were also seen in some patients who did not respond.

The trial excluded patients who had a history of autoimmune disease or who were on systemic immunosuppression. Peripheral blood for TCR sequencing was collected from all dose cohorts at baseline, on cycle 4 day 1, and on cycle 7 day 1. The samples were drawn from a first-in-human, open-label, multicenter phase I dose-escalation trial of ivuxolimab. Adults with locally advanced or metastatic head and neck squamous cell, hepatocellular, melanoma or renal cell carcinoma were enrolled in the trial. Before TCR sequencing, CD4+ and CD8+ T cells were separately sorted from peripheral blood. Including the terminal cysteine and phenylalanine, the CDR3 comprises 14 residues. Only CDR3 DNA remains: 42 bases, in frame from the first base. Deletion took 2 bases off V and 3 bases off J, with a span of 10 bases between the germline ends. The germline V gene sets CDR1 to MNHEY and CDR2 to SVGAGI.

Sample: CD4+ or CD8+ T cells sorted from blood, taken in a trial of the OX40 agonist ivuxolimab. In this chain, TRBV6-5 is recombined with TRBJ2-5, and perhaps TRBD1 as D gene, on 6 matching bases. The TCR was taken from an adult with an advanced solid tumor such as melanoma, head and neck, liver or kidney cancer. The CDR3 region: CASSYIQGKETQYF. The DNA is TGTGCCAGCAGTTACATACAGGGAAAAGAGACCCAGTACTTC.